The clone carrying this T cell receptor beta chain has more than one count but fewer than ten. What it binds is not known. This entry belongs to a study of beta chain features in type 1 diabetes. For the study at large: Similarity in age, gender and cell yields was seen between patients and healthy donors. The study's findings and limits: TCRB CDR3s were moderately but significantly shorter in Type 1 diabetes patients in all four CD4+ subsets. Insertion counts at VDJ junctions were lower in type 1 diabetes patients, who also showed more deletions there. With patients and controls alike, PCR might favor shorter templates to an equal degree.

Staining for CD45RO/CCR7/CD25/CD127/CD95/CD27 allowed sorting of CD4+ naive, central memory, regulatory and stem cell-like memory cells. Expressed TCRB transcripts were sequenced, since all the RNA that had been isolated was reverse transcribed. Libraries were prepared by immunoSEQ multiplex PCR; TCRdb keeps only in-frame clonotypes and omits some of them. The table lists under 50,000 clones, approximately 70% of them singletons, with about 2% in the top ten. The ends were cut back, 5 bases at V and 6 bases at J, with 7 bases in the middle. The CDR3 is made up of 12 amino acids. Germline CDR1 reads SGHTA; CDR2 reads FQGNSA.

This TCR was sampled from a young woman with type 1 diabetes. J is TRBJ2-2 and V is TRBV7-2; D is unresolved. The source material was Tregs from blood. CDR3 sequence: CASSLRAGELFF. The CDR3 nucleotides are TGTGCCAGCAGCCTACGGGCCGGGGAGCTGTTTTTT.